These 32 T cell receptor beta chains came from one sample sequenced in a study of graft-versus-host responses after intestinal transplantation. For these receptors, no antigen is known. The data were produced by immunoSEQ multiplex PCR, yet TCRdb's version contains in-frame clones alone and is incomplete. The sample has under 90,000 clones, roughly 89% seen once. The source was unstimulated CD8+ T cells sorted from spleen or lymph node cells, collected before transplant. Source of these receptors: a human donor who was the organ donor for an intestinal transplant.

The chain joins TRBV7-8 to TRBJ1-2; D not certain. The CDR3 runs to 12 residues. Germline V gives CDR1 SGHVS, CDR2 FQNEAQ. V lost 5 bases and J lost 8, with 12 bases in between. As DNA, the CDR3 is TGTGCCAGCAGCACCCGCCTCGGGGGCTACACCTTC. As protein: CASSTRLGGYTF.

The chain is built from TRBV19 and TRBJ2-1; 11 nucleotides agree with TRBD1. The germline gives CDR1 LNHDA, CDR2 SQIVND (reference sequence). The V segment lost 2 bases and the J segment 6 bases; nucleotides outside the gene matches: 12. CDR3 length: 18 residues. This CDR3 is CASSIMWTGGALGNEQFF. The CDR3, as DNA: TGTGCCAGTAGTATAATGTGGACAGGGGGCGCGCTAGGCAATGAGCAGTTCTTC.

The V gene is TRBV6-5, the J gene TRBJ1-6; a weak D match, TRBD1 (5 bases). The CDR3 totals 14 residues. CDR1 and CDR2 (germline): MNHEY, SVGAGI. The V end was cut by 4 bases, the J end by 9 bases, with 13 bases between. The CDR3 nucleotides read TGTGCCAGCAGTTCTGCCGGAGGGGTTTCACCCCTCCACTTT. It specifies CASSSAGGVSPLHF.

This rearrangement joins TRBV2 to TRBJ1-5; D possibly corresponds to TRBD1 (6 bases). V was trimmed by 8 bases and J by 5 bases, leaving 19 bases between them. The CDR3 extends over 15 amino acids. Looked up from germline, CDR1 is SNHLY and CDR2 is FYNNEI. CDR3 region: CASAGEPIAHQPQHF. In DNA, the CDR3 is TGTGCCAGCGCAGGGGAACCCATAGCACATCAGCCCCAGCATTTT.

This clone showed up just once. The chain combines TRBV19 with TRBJ2-1; D might be TRBD2 (5 bases). CDR3 size: 15 residues. Per germline, CDR1 LNHDA and CDR2 SQIVND (reference sequence). The V end was cut by 4 bases, the J end by 9 bases, with 19 bases between. CDR3 in amino acids: CASSSRDHPLGEQFF. CDR3 coding DNA: TGTGCCAGTAGTAGCCGCGACCATCCACTAGGTGAGCAGTTCTTC.

This clone was seen a handful of times. A junction boundary mismatches the germline segment, possibly from a read error. The sample has other DNA sequences that encode this CDR3 too. V is TRBV7-7 and J is TRBJ1-1, with D uncertain. Germline-derived CDR1 and CDR2 are SSHAT and FNYEAQ (reference sequence). The CDR3 loop spans 13 amino acids. The CDR3 here is CASSLSSGTEAFF. In DNA form, the CDR3 reads TGTGCTAGCAGCTTAAGCTCGGGCACTGAAGCTTTCTTT.

CDR3 region: CASSGGLENTGELFF. As DNA, the CDR3 is TGTGCCAGCAGCGGGGGACTAGAGAACACCGGGGAGCTGTTTTTT. The gene calls are TRBV9 and TRBJ2-2; TRBD2 matches 8 bases. The length of the CDR3 is 15 residues. Looked up from germline, CDR1 is SGDLS and CDR2 is YYNGEE. V gave up 3 bases and J gave up 1 base; unmatched junction bases: 2.

This sequence joins TRBV6-1 and TRBJ2-7, with a possible D match to TRBD2 (5 bases). Germline assignment: CDR1 MNHNS and CDR2 SASEGT. This CDR3 contains 12 residues. The CDR3 DNA follows: TGTACAACCCGCGGCGGGTCCTACGAGCAGTACGTC. Its translation is CTTRGGSYEQYV.

The rearrangement joins TRBV7-3 to TRBJ2-6, with D possibly being TRBD1 (6 bases). The CDR3 consists of 15 residues. CDR1 is SGHTA, CDR2 FQGTGA, per germline. V was trimmed by 10 bases and J by 0 bases, leaving 13 bases between them. CDR3 in DNA: TGTGCCACCCGACAGGACCTCTCTGGGGCCAACGTCCTGACTTTC. It is translated as CATRQDLSGANVLTF.

This chain uses TRBV6-5 with TRBJ1-1; maybe TRBD1 (5 bases). Trimming cost V 7 bases and J 4 bases, with 19 bases left between them. There are 15 residues in the CDR3. The germline CDR1 and CDR2 sequences are MNHEY and SVGAGI. The chain's CDR3 is CASTLRVGRGTEAFF. The CDR3 bases are TGTGCCAGCACCTTACGGGTGGGGCGGGGCACTGAAGCTTTCTTT.

This clone was seen once. The rearrangement joins TRBV28 to TRBJ2-5; 7 bases map to TRBD1. The CDR3 runs to 15 residues. The V and J ends lost 6 bases and 5 bases, in that order; junction bases with no gene match: 12. Germline CDR1 is MDHEN and CDR2 is SYDVKM. The chain's CDR3 is CASSHITGDTETQYF. CDR3 in DNA: TGTGCCAGCAGCCATATTACAGGGGACACGGAGACCCAGTACTTC. The full variable domain, with the rest looked up from reference TRBV28 and TRBJ2-5, is DVKVTQSSRYLVKRTGEKVFLECVQDMDHENMFWYRQDPGLGLRLIYFSYDVKMKEKGDIPEGYSVSREKKERFSLILESASTNQTSMYLCASSHITGDTETQYFGPGTRLLVL.

V gene TRBV27 combines with J gene TRBJ2-1, with 12 bases lining up with TRBD2. Germline trimming cut 6 bases from V and 5 bases from J; bases unmatched to any gene: 2. Germline V CDR1 and CDR2: MNHEY, SMNVEV (reference sequence). This CDR3 is built from 14 residues. CDR3 region: CASSRLAGDNEQFF. The CDR3 DNA follows: TGTGCCAGCAGCAGACTAGCGGGGGACAATGAGCAGTTCTTC.

This chain uses TRBV23-1 with TRBJ2-7, with D perhaps TRBD2 (6 bases). TRBV23-1 is known as an ORF, though its function is uncertain. V shed 6 bases and J shed 0 bases, with 12 bases lying between them. The CDR3 loop spans 14 amino acids. The CDR3 region is CASSPGVGSYEQYV. The DNA of the CDR3 is TGCGCCAGCAGCCCGGGGGTAGGCTCCTACGAGCAGTACGTC.

The CDR3 sequence: CAWGPGGSSTDTQYF. In nucleotides, the CDR3 is TGTGCCTGGGGCCCGGGGGGGTCTAGCACAGATACGCAGTATTTT. The V call is TRBV30, the J call TRBJ2-3; 8 bases fit TRBD2. Trimming cost V 5 bases and J 0 bases; bases outside gene matches: 7. This CDR3 has 15 amino acids. Germline values: CDR1 GTSNPN, CDR2 SVGIG (reference sequence).

This clone has just one count. The chain links TRBV29-1 to TRBJ2-6, with D hard to call. CDR1 is SQVTM, CDR2 ANQGSEA, per germline. CDR3 size: 15 residues. With 2 bases removed from V and 1 base from J, the gap between germline ends came to 9 bases. CDR3 loop: CSVEFGGSGANVLTF. For the CDR3, the DNA is TGCAGCGTTGAATTCGGCGGATCTGGGGCCAACGTCCTGACTTTC. Complete variable domain (other parts from reference TRBV29-1 and TRBJ2-6): SAVISQKPSRDICQRGTSLTIQCQVDSQVTMMFWYRQQPGQSLTLIATANQGSEATYESGFVIDKFPISRPNLTFSTLTVSNMSPEDSSIYLCSVEFGGSGANVLTFGAGSRLTVL.

This chain connects TRBV19 to TRBJ2-5, with D perhaps TRBD1 (5 bases). CDR3 length equals 13 residues. Germline CDR1 reads LNHDA; CDR2 reads SQIVND (reference sequence). The V end lost 5 bases, the J end lost 3 bases, and 10 bases lay between the germline ends. CDR3: CASSVDREETQYF. The CDR3 DNA follows: TGTGCCAGTAGTGTTGACAGAGAAGAGACCCAGTACTTC.

This sequence joins TRBV19 and TRBJ1-5; 9 bases are a match to TRBD1. Germline-derived CDR1 and CDR2 are LNHDA and SQIVND (reference sequence). V lost 6 bases, J lost 6 bases, and 0 bases stayed unmatched. This CDR3 spans 12 amino acids. Written as DNA, the CDR3 is TGTGCCAGTAGACAGGGGGCTCAGCCCCAGCATTTT. As protein: CASRQGAQPQHF.

The table lists this clone with a count of one. This sequence joins TRBV6-4 and TRBJ2-1; D remains unclear. V was clipped by 4 bases and J by 0 bases, with 10 bases between them. The CDR3 is made up of 15 amino acids. Germline assignment: CDR1 MRHNA and CDR2 SNTAGT. CDR3 sequence: CASSVTSSSYNEQFF. CDR3 DNA sequence: TGTGCCAGCAGTGTTACCTCCAGCTCCTACAATGAGCAGTTCTTC.

The gene calls are TRBV29-1 and TRBJ1-1; the match to TRBD1 covers 7 bases. The CDR3 has 14 amino acids. Germline V gene data show CDR1 as SQVTM and CDR2 as ANQGSEA. Germline trimming cut 3 bases from V and 3 bases from J; bases unmatched to any gene: 7. The CDR3 loop is CSVETWDSHTEAFF. CDR3 in DNA: TGCAGCGTTGAGACCTGGGACAGTCACACTGAAGCTTTCTTT. Full variable domain (remainder filled in from reference TRBV29-1 and TRBJ1-1): SAVISQKPSRDICQRGTSLTIQCQVDSQVTMMFWYRQQPGQSLTLIATANQGSEATYESGFVIDKFPISRPNLTFSTLTVSNMSPEDSSIYLCSVETWDSHTEAFFGQGTRLTVV.

The chain is built from TRBV7-9 and TRBJ2-7; 11 nucleotides agree with TRBD1. Germline CDR1 reads SEHNR; CDR2 reads FQNEAQ (reference sequence). The CDR3 runs 15 residues. Germline trimming cut 0 bases from V and 6 bases from J; bases unmatched to any gene: 4. CDR3 in DNA: TGTGCCAGCAGCTTAGCCGGACAGGGGGCTGGCGAGCAGTACGTC. Its protein product is CASSLAGQGAGEQYV.

This clone appeared a few times. The CDR3 nucleotides are TGTGCCAGCAGCCCGGCCGGGGAGACCCAGTACTTC. It translates to CASSPAGETQYF. The V gene is TRBV7-9, the J gene TRBJ2-5, with D hard to call. With 5 bases removed from V and 5 bases from J, the gap between germline ends came to 9 bases. CDR1 and CDR2 from the germline V gene are SEHNR and FQNEAQ (reference sequence). CDR3 length: 12 residues.

The rearrangement uses TRBV18 and TRBJ1-2; 7 nucleotides line up with TRBD1. CDR1 and CDR2 (germline): KGHSH, LQKENI. This CDR3 has 17 residues. V shed 3 bases, J shed 1 base, and the junction held 11 bases outside the gene matches. The CDR3 DNA reads TGTGCCAGCTCACCTCACCACCTACAGGGGCTTAACTATGGCTACACCTTC. Translating gives CASSPHHLQGLNYGYTF.

V and J are TRBV30 and TRBJ2-1, with D hard to call. CDR1 is GTSNPN, CDR2 SVGIG, per germline (reference sequence). Trimming left V 2 bases short and J 0 bases short, with 11 bases between. The CDR3 consists of 15 residues. CDR3: CAWSFLGSSYNEQFF. The CDR3 region has the DNA TGTGCCTGGAGTTTCCTAGGAAGCTCCTACAATGAGCAGTTCTTC.

The chain combines TRBV5-6 with TRBJ2-1; 10 bases match TRBD2. The CDR3 consists of 15 residues. In germline, CDR1 is SGHDT, CDR2 YYEEEE. Trimming took 3 bases from V and 4 from J; bases not matched to a gene: 4. The CDR3 DNA is TGTGCCAGCAGCTCAAGCGGGGGGGCTTACAATGAGCAGTTCTTC. Encoded protein: CASSSSGGAYNEQFF.

The chain has TRBV5-8 and TRBJ2-3, with D perhaps matching TRBD1 (5 bases). V gave up 4 bases and J gave up 4 bases, with 13 bases separating them. Germline V gene sequence: CDR1 SGHTS, CDR2 YDEGEE. The CDR3 has 14 residues. Written as DNA, the CDR3 is TGTGCCAGCAGCAATTTCAGGGTTTCAGATACGCAGTATTTT. Its translation: CASSNFRVSDTQYF.

This chain connects TRBV4-2 to TRBJ1-2, with D possibly TRBD1 on 6 matching bases. The CDR3 spans 12 residues. Germline lookup yields CDR1 LGHNA and CDR2 YNFKEQ. V was cut by 3 bases and J by 6 bases, with 8 bases left in between. This chain's CDR3 is CASSHPGDGYTF. The CDR3 bases are TGTGCCAGCAGCCACCCAGGGGATGGCTACACCTTC.

This chain connects TRBV6-1 to TRBJ1-5; weak D call: TRBD1 (5 bases). The CDR3 contains 16 residues. V was clipped by 4 bases and J by 7 bases, with 20 bases between them. Germline V gene lookup returns CDR1 MNHNS and CDR2 SASEGT. CDR3 nucleotide sequence: TGTGCCAGCAGTGCCCCAGCGGGGCAGGTTACCCAGCCCCAGCATTTT. Translation: CASSAPAGQVTQPQHF.

This clone has just one count. In DNA, the CDR3 is TGTGCCAGCTCACCATTAATAGCCGGCGAGACCCAGTACTTC. The encoded protein is CASSPLIAGETQYF. The chain combines TRBV18 with TRBJ2-5; no clear D. Trimming cost V 2 bases and J 5 bases, with 12 bases left between them. The CDR3 consists of 14 residues. Germline-derived CDR1 and CDR2 are KGHSH and LQKENI.

The chain uses TRBV7-8 and TRBJ2-1; D may be TRBD1 (5 bases). The CDR3 is 13 amino acids. Germline V gene data show CDR1 as SGHVS and CDR2 as FQNEAQ. Trimming removed 2 bases at V and 6 bases at J, with 8 bases between. The CDR3 reads CASSLRGSNEQFF. The CDR3 bases are TGTGCCAGCAGCTTAAGGGGTAGCAATGAGCAGTTCTTC.

This chain connects TRBV7-2 to TRBJ1-5, with D possibly TRBD1 on 5 matching bases. V gave up 5 bases and J gave up 8 bases, with 19 bases separating them. The CDR3 is 15 residues long. CDR1 is SGHTA, CDR2 FQGNSA, per germline. The CDR3 is CASSTAWDRREPQHF. Written as DNA, the CDR3 is TGTGCCAGCAGCACCGCGTGGGACCGGAGGGAGCCCCAGCATTTT.

The chain links TRBV7-3 to TRBJ1-3; 7 bases are shared with TRBD1. J gave up 4 bases and V 3 bases, and 0 bases lay outside the gene matches. Looked up from germline, CDR1 is SGHTA and CDR2 is FQGTGA. This CDR3 contains 13 residues. The CDR3 sequence is CASSLGQGNTIYF. CDR3 coding DNA: TGTGCCAGCAGCTTGGGACAGGGAAACACCATATATTTT.

The rearrangement uses TRBV4-1 and TRBJ1-5; no definite D call. The CDR3 has 16 residues. The V gene lost 0 bases and the J gene lost 4 bases, with 13 bases spanning the gap. The V gene's germline CDR1 is MGHRA and CDR2 YSYEKL. Here the CDR3 reads CASSQDPYNRNQPQHF. The CDR3 nucleotides are TGCGCCAGCAGCCAAGATCCCTACAACAGAAATCAGCCCCAGCATTTT.